These 32 T cell receptor beta chains came from one sample sequenced in a study of blood T cell repertoires in COVID-19. Clones were read by immunoSEQ multiplex PCR, and TCRdb kept only the in-frame ones, dropping some. This sample has around 54,000 clones, with about 90% found just once. Sequenced sample: peripheral blood. The receptors derive from a human donor in a cohort sampled during active COVID-19.

In its sample, this clone was seen once. V is TRBV7-3 and J is TRBJ2-3; 8 bases map to TRBD2. The V gene's germline CDR1 is SGHTA and CDR2 FQGTGA. Unmatched junction bases numbered 14, after V lost 5 bases and J lost 4 bases. This CDR3 has 17 amino acids. The CDR3 spells CASSPGRGLGGSDTQYF. The CDR3 coding sequence is TGTGCCAGCAGCCCCGGGAGGGGACTAGGTGGTTCAGATACGCAGTATTTT.

The gene calls are TRBV13 and TRBJ1-2; possible D gene TRBD1, 5 bases. Trimming cost V 1 base and J 6 bases, with 15 bases left between them. The CDR3 loop spans 15 amino acids. Germline loops: CDR1 PRHDT, CDR2 FYEKMQ (reference sequence). CDR3 sequence reads: CASSLVSGGTDGYTF. The CDR3 DNA reads as TGTGCCAGCAGCTTAGTTTCCGGGGGGACGGATGGCTACACCTTC.

The CDR3 region has the DNA TGTGCCAGCAGTCCGGGGACAGGGTATCGGGAGACCCAGTACTTC. Encoded protein: CASSPGTGYRETQYF. This chain links TRBV27 with TRBJ2-5, with 9 bases identical to TRBD1. The CDR3 spans 15 residues. Germline V gene data show CDR1 as MNHEY and CDR2 as SMNVEV (reference sequence). V was pared by 5 bases and J by 5 bases, with 9 bases of the junction left unmatched.

The sample holds a few counts of this clone. The V and J genes are TRBV2 and TRBJ2-2, with 10 bases fitting TRBD1. After removal of 4 bases from V and 5 bases from J, the junction contained 7 bases not matched to a gene. The CDR3 consists of 16 residues. Germline lookup yields CDR1 SNHLY and CDR2 FYNNEI. The CDR3 DNA reads as TGTGCCAGCAGTGTACAGGACAGGGGGAATACCGGGGAGCTGTTTTTT. It is translated as CASSVQDRGNTGELFF.

The J gene is TRBJ1-2, the V gene TRBV19; 9 bases match TRBD1. The CDR3 covers 16 residues. Germline CDR1 and CDR2: LNHDA and SQIVND (reference sequence). J gave up 3 bases and V 9 bases, and 14 bases lay outside the gene matches. The CDR3 here is CASSTGGPKTDYGYTF. The CDR3 nucleotides read TGTGCCAGCTCAACAGGGGGCCCAAAGACAGACTATGGCTACACCTTC.

The chain carries TRBV7-2 and TRBJ2-1, with TRBD2 identical over 7 bases. This CDR3 contains 15 residues. With V trimmed by 2 bases and J by 4 bases, 5 bases remained unmatched. CDR1 SGHTA and CDR2 FQGNSA come from the germline V gene. The CDR3 nucleotides are TGTGCCAGCAGCTTATCTAGCGGAGGTTACAATGAGCAGTTCTTC. The encoded protein is CASSLSSGGYNEQFF. Full variable domain (outside the CDR3, taken from reference TRBV7-2 and TRBJ2-1): GAGVSQSPSNKVTEKGKDVELRCDPISGHTALYWYRQSLGQGLEFLIYFQGNSAPDKSGLPSDRFSAERTGGSVSTLTIQRTQQEDSAVYLCASSLSSGGYNEQFFGPGTRLTVL.

DNA for the CDR3: TGCGCCAGCAGCCAAGAATCGGGCAGGGGGTCTTTTATTGGCGAGCAGTACTTC. Protein sequence: CASSQESGRGSFIGEQYF. J is TRBJ2-7 and V is TRBV4-1, with 7 bases identical to TRBD1. Germline values: CDR1 MGHRA, CDR2 YSYEKL. The trim removed 0 bases at V and 6 bases at J, leaving 17 bases unmatched. CDR3 length equals 18 residues.

V is TRBV23-1 and J is TRBJ2-2; D is uncertain. TRBV23-1 is noted as an ORF with a role that remains uncertain. The ends were cut back, 2 bases at V and 3 bases at J, with 16 bases in the middle. The CDR3 length is 17 residues. CDR3: CASSQLWASRDTGELFF. The CDR3 DNA reads as TGCGCCAGCAGTCAACTGTGGGCTTCGCGTGACACCGGGGAGCTGTTTTTT.

Written as DNA, the CDR3 is TGTGCCAGCAGCCTTCGGGACTCCCGGGGCTACACCTTC. Translating it yields CASSLRDSRGYTF. The J gene is TRBJ1-2, the V gene TRBV3-1 (or the pseudogene TRBV3-2); weak D call: TRBD1 (5 bases). Germline loops: CDR1 LGHDT, CDR2 YNNKEL (reference sequence). The CDR3 is 13 residues long. V was clipped by 4 bases and J by 8 bases, with 14 bases between them.

The chain carries TRBV4-1 and TRBJ1-1; 8 bases agree with TRBD1. The CDR3 sequence is 14 residues long. Germline CDR1 and CDR2: MGHRA and YSYEKL. V trimming: 1 base; J trimming: 3 bases; junction bases outside the gene matches: 1. The CDR3 DNA is TGCGCCAGCAGCCAAGGGGGACAGGACACTGAAGCTTTCTTT. Its translation: CASSQGGQDTEAFF.

The chain carries TRBV6-4 and TRBJ2-3; 12 bases align to TRBD2. The CDR3 consists of 16 residues. Germline CDR1 reads MRHNA; CDR2 reads SNTAGT. V lost 4 bases, J lost 0 bases, and 2 bases stayed unmatched. CDR3 nucleotides: TGTGCCAGCAGTGCCGGGACTAGCGGGAGCACAGATACGCAGTATTTT. As protein: CASSAGTSGSTDTQYF.

The gene calls are TRBV19 and TRBJ2-1, with 10 bases matching TRBD2. Germline loops: CDR1 LNHDA, CDR2 SQIVND (reference sequence). The CDR3 runs to 14 residues. V lost 5 bases and J lost 8; bases outside the gene matches: 6. The CDR3 DNA reads as TGTGCCAGTAGTTCTAGCGGGAGTAGCTATGAGCAGTTCTTC. Its translation: CASSSSGSSYEQFF.

CDR3 bases: TGTGCCATCACTAGCGGGAGTGACAATGAGCAGTTCTTC. Encoded protein: CAITSGSDNEQFF. This rearrangement joins TRBV10-3 to TRBJ2-1; 10 nucleotides align to TRBD2. V was pared by 7 bases and J by 5 bases, with 2 bases of the junction left unmatched. Looked up from germline, CDR1 is ENHRY and CDR2 is SYGVKD. This CDR3 is 13 amino acids long.

The J gene is TRBJ2-3, the V gene TRBV7-3; possible D gene TRBD1, 6 bases. V lost 8 bases and J lost 3, with 15 bases in between. The CDR3 totals 14 residues. Germline V gene sequence: CDR1 SGHTA, CDR2 FQGTGA. CDR3 bases: TGTGCCAGCCAGCTAGGGGGAAAGACAGATACGCAGTATTTT. Amino acids: CASQLGGKTDTQYF. The full variable domain, completed using reference TRBV7-3 and TRBJ2-3, is GAGVSQTPSNKVTEKGKYVELRCDPISGHTALYWYRQSLGQGPEFLIYFQGTGAADDSGLPNDRFFAVRPEGSVSTLKIQRTERGDSAVYLCASQLGGKTDTQYFGPGTRLTVL.

The genes are TRBV9 and TRBJ2-5, with TRBD2 identical over 7 bases. J lost 5 bases, V lost 3 bases, and 13 bases had no gene match. Per the germline V gene, CDR1 is SGDLS and CDR2 is YYNGEE. This CDR3 has 16 residues. The CDR3 nucleotides are TGTGCCAGCAGCGGTGAGGGAGCGGGACTGAGGGAGACCCAGTACTTC. This translates into CASSGEGAGLRETQYF.

The rearrangement links TRBV28 to TRBJ2-7; possible D gene TRBD2, 5 bases. The CDR3 contains 13 residues. Germline V lookup: CDR1 MDHEN, CDR2 SYDVKM. V was cut by 6 bases and J by 2 bases, with 11 bases left in between. CDR3 loop: CASSHAGAYEQYF. The DNA for the CDR3 is TGTGCCAGCAGCCACGCCGGGGCCTACGAGCAGTACTTC.

The chain links TRBV5-5 to TRBJ2-6; no clear D. V gave up 4 bases and J gave up 1 base, with 9 bases separating them. The CDR3 contains 15 residues. The V gene's germline CDR1 is SGHKS and CDR2 YYEKEE (reference sequence). The CDR3 loop is CASSRTGSGANVLTF. The CDR3 DNA is TGTGCCAGCAGCAGAACGGGTTCTGGGGCCAACGTCCTGACTTTC.

This clone was seen once. The chain employs TRBV12-3 or TRBV12-4 and TRBJ1-2; 7 nucleotides align to TRBD1. With V trimmed by 4 bases and J by 8 bases, 7 bases remained unmatched. The CDR3 extends over 13 amino acids. The CDR3 spells CASSYDRALGYTF. CDR3 in DNA: TGTGCCAGCAGTTACGACAGGGCGTTAGGCTACACCTTC.

The V gene is TRBV29-1, the J gene TRBJ2-5, with a weak D call TRBD2 (6 bases). Germline V gives CDR1 SQVTM, CDR2 ANQGSEA. This CDR3 has 16 amino acids. Trimming left V 3 bases short and J 5 bases short, with 22 bases between. In DNA form, the CDR3 reads TGCAGCGTTGATCGGGGGTCAGGACGGGTCGGTGAGACCCAGTACTTC. As protein: CSVDRGSGRVGETQYF.

This chain links TRBV2 with TRBJ1-6, with D perhaps matching TRBD1 (6 bases). V dropped 6 bases and J dropped 0 bases, with 9 bases sitting between them. The CDR3 runs 15 residues. The germline V gene has CDR1 SNHLY and CDR2 FYNNEI. The CDR3: CASRDSRSYNSPLHF. DNA of the CDR3: TGTGCCAGCAGGGACAGCCGCTCCTATAATTCACCCCTCCACTTT. The full variable domain, in which reference TRBV2 and TRBJ1-6 provide the parts outside the CDR3, is EPEVTQTPSHQVTQMGQEVILRCVPISNHLYFYWYRQILGQKVEFLVSFYNNEISEKSEIFDDQFSVERPDGSNFTLKIRSTKLEDSAMYFCASRDSRSYNSPLHFGNGTRLTVT.

The chain employs TRBV19 and TRBJ1-5; the D gene is possibly TRBD1 (5 bases). Trimming took off 6 bases at V and 6 bases at J, with 15 bases between the two ends. CDR3 length: 14 residues. In germline, CDR1 is LNHDA, CDR2 SQIVND (reference sequence). The CDR3 sequence is CASSPGRGGQPQHF. CDR3 DNA sequence: TGTGCCAGTAGCCCCGGGAGGGGTGGTCAGCCCCAGCATTTT.

This clone was counted once. This chain connects TRBV5-4 to TRBJ2-7, with 9 bases that match TRBD1. Unmatched junction bases numbered 9, after V lost 3 bases and J lost 5 bases. Germline CDR1 reads SGHNT; CDR2 reads YYREEE (reference sequence). This CDR3 is built from 15 residues. The CDR3 protein is CASSSWDRDLHEQYF. CDR3 DNA sequence: TGTGCCAGCAGCTCCTGGGACAGGGATCTCCACGAGCAGTACTTC.

V gene TRBV27 combines with J gene TRBJ2-7; 7 nucleotides agree with TRBD1. J gave up 4 bases and V 5 bases, and 8 bases lay outside the gene matches. The CDR3 has 14 residues. The V gene's germline CDR1 is MNHEY and CDR2 SMNVEV (reference sequence). CDR3 protein: CASSLTGSGYEQYF. The CDR3 DNA is TGTGCCAGCAGTCTGACAGGGAGTGGATACGAGCAGTACTTC.

This chain uses TRBV27 with TRBJ2-3, with 10 nucleotides matching TRBD1. Germline V gene sequence: CDR1 MNHEY, CDR2 SMNVEV (reference sequence). The CDR3 is 19 residues long. V shed 2 bases, J shed 2 bases, and the junction held 13 bases outside the gene matches. The CDR3 DNA sequence: TGTGCCAGCAGTTTAAGGGGACAGGGGATGAGGCTAATCACAGATACGCAGTATTTT. Amino acids: CASSLRGQGMRLITDTQYF.

J is TRBJ2-1 and V is TRBV11-1; 10 nucleotides agree with TRBD2. Trimming at V came to 3 bases and at J to 5 bases, leaving 4 bases not matched to a gene. Germline V gene data show CDR1 as SGHAT and CDR2 as FQDESV (reference sequence). The CDR3 contains 15 residues. This chain's CDR3 is CASSFGLAGDNEQFF. As DNA, the CDR3 is TGTGCCAGCAGCTTTGGGCTAGCGGGGGACAATGAGCAGTTCTTC.

The J gene is TRBJ1-5, the V gene TRBV5-1; D is ambiguous. Germline lookup yields CDR1 SGHRS and CDR2 YFSETQ. V lost 3 bases and J lost 6, with 7 bases in between. The CDR3 covers 12 residues. The CDR3 loop is CASSSPGQPQHF. The CDR3, as DNA: TGCGCCAGCAGCTCCCCCGGTCAGCCCCAGCATTTT.

This sequence joins TRBV6-1 and TRBJ1-1; possibly TRBD1 for D (5 bases). This CDR3 spans 15 amino acids. V dropped 3 bases and J dropped 4 bases, with 15 bases sitting between them. The germline V gene encodes CDR1 MNHNS and CDR2 SASEGT. CDR3 in amino acids: CASSDFGGSSTEAFF. The CDR3 nucleotides read TGTGCCAGCAGTGATTTCGGGGGATCGTCCACTGAAGCTTTCTTT.

The V call is TRBV9, the J call TRBJ2-3, with TRBD2 matching over 8 bases. CDR3 size: 17 residues. Germline V CDR1 and CDR2: SGDLS, YYNGEE. The V gene end was trimmed by 0 bases and the J gene end by 3 bases; junction bases not matched to a gene: 9. CDR3 loop: CASSVGGLAGLTDTQYF. The CDR3 nucleotides are TGTGCCAGCAGCGTAGGTGGGCTAGCGGGTCTTACAGATACGCAGTATTTT.

V gene TRBV19 combines with J gene TRBJ2-3; TRBD2 aligns across 8 bases. V lost 5 bases to trimming and J lost 2 bases; unmatched junction nucleotides: 6. The CDR3 is made up of 15 amino acids. Per the germline V gene, CDR1 is LNHDA and CDR2 is SQIVND (reference sequence). CDR3 in DNA: TGTGCCAGTAGTCAACTAGCGGCCTCCACAGATACGCAGTATTTT. It yields the protein CASSQLAASTDTQYF.

The chain links TRBV11-2 to TRBJ2-7; TRBD2 aligns across 10 bases. The CDR3 extends over 15 amino acids. J gave up 5 bases and V 1 base, and 5 bases lay outside the gene matches. CDR1 SGHAT and CDR2 FQNNGV come from the germline V gene. The CDR3 nucleotides are TGTGCCAGCAGCTTAGGCCTAGCGGGAGTACACGAGCAGTACTTC. Protein sequence: CASSLGLAGVHEQYF.

V usage is TRBV19 and J usage is TRBJ2-3; 13 nucleotides line up with TRBD2. Germline assignment: CDR1 LNHDA and CDR2 SQIVND (reference sequence). The V and J ends lost 3 bases and 1 base, in that order; junction bases with no gene match: 4. CDR3 length: 17 residues. CDR3 region: CASSMGTSGIRTDTQYF. For the CDR3, the DNA is TGTGCCAGTAGTATGGGGACTAGCGGGATTCGCACAGATACGCAGTATTTT.

This chain links TRBV7-8 with TRBJ2-1, with TRBD2 identical over 14 bases. CDR3 length: 14 residues. The germline V gene encodes CDR1 SGHVS and CDR2 FQNEAQ. V lost 8 bases to trimming and J lost 7 bases; unmatched junction nucleotides: 4. The CDR3 DNA reads as TGTGCCAGCTATAGGACTAGCGGGAGGAATGAGCAGTTCTTC. This encodes CASYRTSGRNEQFF.